This TCR beta chain derives from a study of blood T cells in healthy people across ages. The wider study: For every two T cells, template switching captured about one barcoded beta molecule.

Sample-barcoded 5' priming and a J-beta primer mix drove a second PCR of roughly 6 to 12 cycles. Using its own MiXCR run on the 5' RACE reads, TCRdb lists one record per CDR3 protein. The sample lists 850,000 to 950,000 distinct CDR3 sequences; 29% were seen once. V lost 4 bases, J lost 2 bases, and 5 bases stayed unmatched. The CDR3 spans 15 residues. The germline V gene has CDR1 SQVTM and CDR2 ANQGSEA. The receptor was isolated from a woman at least 80 years old in good health. The J gene is TRBJ2-7, the V gene TRBV29-1; 13 bases are a match to TRBD2. The sequencing input was blood. Here the CDR3 reads CSVVRTSGSTYEQYF. Here the CDR3 DNA reads TGCAGCGTTGTAAGGACTAGCGGGAGTACCTACGAGCAGTACTTC.